This entry is about one T cell receptor (beta chain). Its antigen is undetermined. This sample was taken from a study of Ad26.COV2.S vaccination and SARS-CoV-2 variants. Study details: As a participant in COV1001, the donor was in the Ad26.COV2.S trial arm. Ad26.COV2.S given intramuscularly, once or twice 56 days apart.

Sequenced by immunoSEQ multiplex PCR; TCRdb stores in-frame clones only, minus some. The sample records roughly 380,000 clones, 85% to 90% being singletons. The CDR3 spans 16 residues. Germline-derived CDR1 and CDR2 are LNHDA and SQIVND (reference sequence). Trimming at V came to 3 bases and at J to 0 bases, leaving 5 bases not matched to a gene. The treatment here: roughly 18 received Ad26.COV2.S at low or high dose, single or two shots; roughly 5 received placebo; per-sample allocation not given. Day 63 after the first injection of vaccine or placebo was the sampling time. Whoever gave the sample was an adult aged 18-55 years in Boston. Study findings and constraints: Total responses of T cells may have been underestimated by the analyses of TCR breadth and depth.

This chain joins TRBV19 and TRBJ1-1, with TRBD1 matching over 9 bases. The sequenced sample was peripheral blood, obtained in a trial of Ad26.COV2.S vaccine versus placebo. This receptor was identified in a person between 18 and 65 years old who received the Ad26.COV2.S COVID-19 vaccine or a placebo. CDR3 in DNA: TGTGCCAGTAGTATTGTGACAGGGGGGATGAACACTGAAGCTTTCTTT. Its translation: CASSIVTGGMNTEAFF.